What follows is one TCR beta chain and its context. Its antigen remains undetermined. Per-base quality was not reported, and no clone a single base away is much larger than it. Receptors were amplified or captured by the immunoSEQ multiplex PCR assay. TCRdb provides this immuneACCESS table in a form limited to in-frame rearrangements. Some clones are lacking; in checked studies, under half of them reflect an unresolved V gene, and why the rest are absent is not known. The sample table records about 380,000 clones; roughly 94% of these occur just once. Around 0.018% of the sample is taken by the ten largest. The data are from a study of shared T cell receptors in the human thymus (dated by TCRdb to 2020 to 2023). At the level of the whole study: The study investigated the way shared, self-reactive T-cell receptor alpha chains are produced in the human thymus.

The CDR3 goes from the cysteine to the phenylalanine over 17 residues. Of all the DNA, just the CDR3 is kept, 51 bases in frame from base 1. CDR1 and CDR2 are drawn from the germline V gene: MGHRA, YSYEKL. From V the trimming removes 0 bases and from J it removes 4 bases, while the gene matches leave 8 bases of the junction unaccounted for. The sequence derives from a human donor. The material sequenced was thymocytes. The sequence links TRBV4-1 to TRBJ2-1, with 8 junctional bases fitting TRBD2. The nucleotide sequence reads as follows: TGCGCCAGCAGCCAAGATGGTGGGAGCGGGAGATACAATGAGCAGTTCTTC. Its translation is CASSQDGGSGRYNEQFF.